This TCR beta chain was identified in a study of blood T cell repertoires in COVID-19. The germline V gene has CDR1 GTSNPN and CDR2 SVGIG (reference sequence). The CDR3 has 12 amino acids. Trimming cost V 4 bases and J 5 bases, with 11 bases left between them. Libraries were prepared by immunoSEQ multiplex PCR; TCRdb keeps only in-frame clonotypes and omits some of them. The sample includes more than 95,000 clones, 84% seen only once; the top ten take 10% to 15%. There are a few counts of this clone. The sequence came from a human donor in a cohort sampled during active or convalescent COVID-19. The gene calls are TRBV30 and TRBJ2-5; no firm D call. The sample was peripheral blood. CDR3 protein: CAWTPSIETQYF. CDR3 nucleotide sequence: TGTGCCTGGACCCCTTCTATTGAGACCCAGTACTTC.